This T cell receptor beta chain was recovered during a study of T cells in Graves' hyperthyroidism and ophthalmopathy. Background on the study: Staff took peripheral blood when the initial diagnosis was made, before any treatment began.

Ten or more counts support this clonotype. Any patient presenting with uncontrolled infection, other autoimmune disease, pregnancy or lactation was left out. The CDR3 length is 15 residues. Germline loops: CDR1 LGHDT, CDR2 YNNKEL (reference sequence). V shed 0 bases and J 6 bases; nucleotides not matched to a gene: 2. RNA transcripts served as the template for amplifying TCR beta CDR3 regions. During a first-round RT-PCR of the TCR CDR3, the HTBI primer set was used. In TCRdb, the multiplex PCR reads were re-called with MiXCR into one record per CDR3 protein. This sample has a few hundred thousand distinct CDR3 sequences, with nearly 15% found just once.

This TCR was recovered from a woman in her fifties or sixties with Graves' ophthalmopathy. Sequenced sample: blood. V and J are TRBV3-1 and TRBJ1-6; 7 nucleotides agree with TRBD1. The CDR3 sequence: CASSQEGQRNSPLHF. CDR3 nucleotides: TGTGCCAGCAGCCAAGAGGGACAGCGTAATTCACCCCTCCACTTT.